The rows below give T cell receptor beta chains drawn from one sample of a study of shared clonotypes between healthy human individuals. Repertoires were generated with immunoSEQ multiplex PCR, while TCRdb's copy carries only in-frame clones and drops some. The data show approximately 2,300,000 clones, 80% to 95% seen once. The specimen was naive CD4+ T cells from PBMCs. These receptors were taken from a man between 18 and 35 years old in good health. Some clones in this sample may be carry-over from other donors' samples. CDR3s include the opening cysteine and the closing phenylalanine or tryptophan. D genes are given only for firm matches. A clone size is listed for some rows: how often the clone was seen (once, few, many), or a class if it is expanded.

v_gene: TRBV18
d_gene: -
abundance: -
j_gene: TRBJ2-7
CDR3aa: CASSPLGANYEQYF
CDR3nt: TGTGCCAGCTCACCACTCGGGGCAAACTACGAGCAGTACTTC

v_gene: TRBV19
d_gene: TRBD1
abundance: -
j_gene: TRBJ2-5
CDR3aa: CASTGTGTRETQYF
CDR3nt: TGTGCCAGTACCGGGACAGGGACCCGGGAGACCCAGTACTTC

v_gene: TRBV18
d_gene: -
abundance: once
j_gene: TRBJ2-5
CDR3aa: CASSPPSQRETQYF
CDR3nt: TGTGCCAGCTCACCACCGTCTCAGAGGGAGACCCAGTACTTC

v_gene: TRBV2
d_gene: TRBD2
abundance: -
j_gene: TRBJ2-6
CDR3aa: CASSRLAGAPTLGANVLTF
CDR3nt: TGTGCCAGCAGTAGGCTAGCGGGAGCCCCTACTCTGGGGGCCAACGTCCTGACTTTC

v_gene: TRBV6-1
d_gene: -
abundance: -
j_gene: TRBJ1-2
CDR3aa: CASSEPNRWVYGYTF
CDR3nt: TGTGCCAGCAGTGAACCGAACCGGTGGGTCTATGGCTACACCTTC

v_gene: TRBV4-3
d_gene: TRBD1
abundance: -
j_gene: TRBJ2-1
CDR3aa: CASSQLQGESYNEQFF
CDR3nt: TGCGCCAGCAGCCAATTACAGGGGGAATCGTACAATGAGCAGTTCTTC

v_gene: TRBV28
d_gene: -
abundance: -
j_gene: TRBJ1-6
CDR3aa: CASSLTQGTLHF
CDR3nt: TGTGCCAGCAGTTTGACCCAGGGAACCCTCCACTTT

v_gene: TRBV5-4
d_gene: -
abundance: -
j_gene: TRBJ2-1
CDR3aa: CASSLELSNEQFF
CDR3nt: TGTGCCAGCAGCTTGGAATTGAGCAATGAGCAGTTCTTC

v_gene: TRBV11-3
d_gene: -
abundance: -
j_gene: TRBJ2-2
CDR3aa: CASSKGLGNGELFF
CDR3nt: TGTGCCAGCAGCAAAGGGTTGGGAAACGGGGAGCTGTTTTTT

v_gene: TRBV5-4
d_gene: -
abundance: -
j_gene: TRBJ2-3
CDR3aa: CASSNRDQQITDTQYF
CDR3nt: TGTGCCAGCAGCAACCGGGACCAACAGATCACAGATACGCAGTATTTT

v_gene: TRBV6-6
d_gene: -
abundance: -
j_gene: TRBJ2-2
CDR3aa: CASSYPPTGELFF
CDR3nt: TGTGCCAGCAGTTACCCACCGACCGGGGAGCTGTTTTTT

v_gene: TRBV7-9
d_gene: TRBD2
abundance: -
j_gene: TRBJ2-1
CDR3aa: CASSTGTSASSYNEQFF
CDR3nt: TGTGCCAGCAGCACCGGGACTAGCGCGAGCTCCTACAATGAGCAGTTCTTC

v_gene: TRBV5-1
d_gene: TRBD1
abundance: -
j_gene: TRBJ2-2
CDR3aa: CASNQGADTGELFF
CDR3nt: TGCGCCAGCAACCAGGGGGCCGACACCGGGGAGCTGTTTTTT

v_gene: TRBV5-8
d_gene: -
abundance: -
j_gene: TRBJ2-2
CDR3aa: CASSLPGRNTGELFF
CDR3nt: TGTGCCAGCAGCTTACCCGGGAGGAACACCGGGGAGCTGTTTTTT

v_gene: TRBV12-2
d_gene: -
abundance: -
j_gene: TRBJ1-2
CDR3aa: CASRLAPPRGRRGCGYTF
CDR3nt: TGTGCAAGTCGCTTAGCTCCGCCTCGCGGGCGCAGGGGTTGTGGCTACACCTTC

v_gene: TRBV7-6
d_gene: TRBD1
abundance: -
j_gene: TRBJ1-2
CDR3aa: CASSLTGGGDNYGYTF
CDR3nt: TGTGCCAGCAGCCTGACAGGGGGTGGGGATAACTATGGCTACACCTTC

v_gene: TRBV11-2
d_gene: -
abundance: once
j_gene: TRBJ2-5
CDR3aa: CASSSGSRGLETQYF
CDR3nt: TGTGCCAGCAGCTCCGGAAGCCGGGGGTTGGAGACCCAGTACTTC

v_gene: TRBV28
d_gene: TRBD1
abundance: -
j_gene: TRBJ2-7
CDR3aa: CASRQGAREQYF
CDR3nt: TGTGCCAGCCGACAGGGGGCGAGGGAGCAGTACTTC

v_gene: TRBV9
d_gene: -
abundance: few
j_gene: TRBJ1-1
CDR3aa: CASSVSALNTEAFF
CDR3nt: TGTGCCAGCAGCGTAAGCGCCTTGAACACTGAAGCTTTCTTT

v_gene: TRBV6-5
d_gene: -
abundance: -
j_gene: TRBJ2-7
CDR3aa: CASSTSYEQYF
CDR3nt: TGTGCCAGCAGTACCTCCTACGAGCAGTACTTC

v_gene: TRBV27
d_gene: TRBD1
abundance: once
j_gene: TRBJ2-6
CDR3aa: CASHSTGTGANVLTF
CDR3nt: TGTGCCAGCCACTCGACAGGGACTGGGGCCAACGTCCTGACTTTC

v_gene: TRBV28
d_gene: -
abundance: once
j_gene: TRBJ1-2
CDR3aa: CASSYSVWGLGYTF
CDR3nt: TGTGCCAGCAGCTACTCGGTCTGGGGGCTGGGCTACACCTTC

v_gene: TRBV21-1
d_gene: -
abundance: -
j_gene: TRBJ1-6
CDR3aa: CASSKVGNNSPLHF
CDR3nt: TGTGCCAGCAGCAAAGTGGGGAATAATTCACCCCTCCACTTT

v_gene: TRBV6-6
d_gene: -
abundance: -
j_gene: TRBJ1-2
CDR3aa: CASSNPAGNYGYTF
CDR3nt: TGTGCCAGCAGTAACCCCGCTGGGAACTATGGCTACACCTTC

v_gene: TRBV10-1
d_gene: -
abundance: -
j_gene: TRBJ2-3
CDR3aa: CASSQGRVYTDTQYF
CDR3nt: TGCGCCAGCAGCCAGGGACGGGTCTACACAGATACGCAGTATTTT

v_gene: TRBV4-1
d_gene: -
abundance: -
j_gene: TRBJ2-5
CDR3aa: CASSPTELEADQETQYF
CDR3nt: TGCGCCAGCAGCCCAACCGAATTGGAGGCGGACCAAGAGACCCAGTACTTC

v_gene: TRBV19
d_gene: -
abundance: -
j_gene: TRBJ1-2
CDR3aa: CASKVRNYGYTF
CDR3nt: TGTGCCAGTAAAGTCCGGAACTATGGCTACACCTTC

v_gene: TRBV7-9
d_gene: TRBD1
abundance: -
j_gene: TRBJ2-5
CDR3aa: CASSLTGSQETQYF
CDR3nt: TGTGCCAGCAGCCTGACAGGGTCCCAAGAGACCCAGTACTTC

v_gene: TRBV4-1
d_gene: -
abundance: -
j_gene: TRBJ2-1
CDR3aa: CASSSGGEQFF
CDR3nt: TGCGCCAGCAGCTCCGGCGGGGAGCAGTTCTTC

v_gene: TRBV2
d_gene: -
abundance: -
j_gene: TRBJ2-7
CDR3aa: CASSEGPPYEQYF
CDR3nt: TGTGCCAGCAGTGAAGGGCCGCCCTACGAGCAGTACTTC

v_gene: TRBV9
d_gene: TRBD2
abundance: -
j_gene: TRBJ2-1
CDR3aa: CASSVGLAGPRRYNEQFF
CDR3nt: TGTGCCAGCAGCGTAGGACTAGCGGGCCCTCGGAGGTACAATGAGCAGTTCTTC

v_gene: TRBV4-2
d_gene: -
abundance: -
j_gene: TRBJ2-7
CDR3aa: CASSQRDGTYEQYF
CDR3nt: TGTGCCAGCAGCCAACGGGACGGAACCTACGAGCAGTACTTC

v_gene: TRBV5-1
d_gene: -
abundance: -
j_gene: TRBJ2-6
CDR3aa: CASTPLASGANVLTF
CDR3nt: TGCGCCAGCACCCCGCTGGCTTCTGGGGCCAACGTCCTGACTTTC

v_gene: TRBV18
d_gene: -
abundance: -
j_gene: TRBJ2-7
CDR3aa: CASSPEYEQYF
CDR3nt: TGTGCCAGCTCACCGGAATACGAGCAGTACTTC

v_gene: TRBV9
d_gene: -
abundance: -
j_gene: TRBJ2-3
CDR3aa: CASSVDGGTDTQYF
CDR3nt: TGTGCCAGCAGCGTAGATGGGGGCACAGATACGCAGTATTTT

v_gene: TRBV7-2
d_gene: -
abundance: -
j_gene: TRBJ1-1
CDR3aa: CASSRGAGVAEAFF
CDR3nt: TGTGCCAGCAGCCGGGGGGCCGGGGTCGCTGAAGCTTTCTTT

v_gene: TRBV6-5
d_gene: TRBD2
abundance: -
j_gene: TRBJ2-7
CDR3aa: CASSPGLAGVVQYF
CDR3nt: TGTGCCAGCAGCCCCGGACTAGCGGGAGTTGTGCAGTACTTC

v_gene: TRBV7-9
d_gene: -
abundance: -
j_gene: TRBJ2-4
CDR3aa: CASSLAHGGGKNIQYF
CDR3nt: TGTGCCAGCAGCTTAGCCCATGGGGGTGGTAAAAACATTCAGTACTTC

v_gene: TRBV6-1
d_gene: TRBD2
abundance: once
j_gene: TRBJ2-2
CDR3aa: CASSEVPGGPSGELFF
CDR3nt: TGTGCCAGCAGTGAAGTTCCGGGAGGGCCGAGCGGGGAGCTGTTTTTT

v_gene: TRBV7-6
d_gene: -
abundance: -
j_gene: TRBJ2-1
CDR3aa: CASSLASSNEQFF
CDR3nt: TGTGCCAGCAGCTTGGCTAGTAGCAATGAGCAGTTCTTC

v_gene: TRBV6-1
d_gene: TRBD2
abundance: -
j_gene: TRBJ2-4
CDR3aa: CSIVWGGTKNIQYF
CDR3nt: TGTTCCATCGTTTGGGGGGGAACCAAAAACATTCAGTACTTC

v_gene: TRBV12-5
d_gene: TRBD2
abundance: -
j_gene: TRBJ2-5
CDR3aa: CASGRGLAGEETQYF
CDR3nt: TGTGCTAGTGGGAGGGGACTAGCGGGAGAAGAGACCCAGTACTTC

v_gene: TRBV7-2
d_gene: -
abundance: once
j_gene: TRBJ2-7
CDR3aa: CASSSTSYEQYF
CDR3nt: TGTGCCAGCAGTTCCACGAGTTACGAGCAGTACTTC

v_gene: TRBV30
d_gene: -
abundance: few
j_gene: TRBJ1-4
CDR3aa: CAWSGGTAQLF
CDR3nt: TGTGCCTGGAGTGGCGGGACCGCCCAGCTTTTT

v_gene: TRBV5-1
d_gene: TRBD1
abundance: -
j_gene: TRBJ2-3
CDR3aa: CASSLGTGQNKDTQYF
CDR3nt: TGCGCCAGCAGCTTGGGGACAGGGCAGAACAAAGATACGCAGTATTTT

v_gene: TRBV7-3
d_gene: TRBD2
abundance: -
j_gene: TRBJ2-1
CDR3aa: CASSQVSGMYNEQFF
CDR3nt: TGTGCCAGCAGCCAGGTTAGCGGGATGTACAATGAGCAGTTCTTC

v_gene: TRBV28
d_gene: TRBD1
abundance: -
j_gene: TRBJ2-7
CDR3aa: CASSLGTGHSEQYF
CDR3nt: TGTGCCAGCAGTTTAGGGACAGGACACTCCGAGCAGTACTTC

v_gene: TRBV7-9
d_gene: -
abundance: -
j_gene: TRBJ2-2
CDR3aa: CASSPEHGELFF
CDR3nt: TGTGCCAGCAGCCCGGAGCACGGGGAGCTGTTTTTT

v_gene: TRBV30
d_gene: TRBD1
abundance: -
j_gene: TRBJ1-2
CDR3aa: CAWSSEGTARGYTF
CDR3nt: TGTGCCTGGAGTTCGGAAGGGACAGCTCGTGGCTACACCTTC

v_gene: TRBV15
d_gene: TRBD1
abundance: -
j_gene: TRBJ2-5
CDR3aa: CATSIGTGETQYF
CDR3nt: TGTGCCACCAGCATAGGGACAGGAGAGACCCAGTACTTC

v_gene: TRBV18
d_gene: -
abundance: -
j_gene: TRBJ2-5
CDR3aa: CASSQVGETQYF
CDR3nt: TGTGCCAGCTCACAGGTCGGTGAGACCCAGTACTTC

v_gene: TRBV29-1
d_gene: -
abundance: few
j_gene: TRBJ1-1
CDR3aa: CSVDRGRTEAFF
CDR3nt: TGCAGCGTTGATCGGGGGAGGACTGAAGCTTTCTTT

v_gene: TRBV18
d_gene: TRBD1
abundance: -
j_gene: TRBJ2-2
CDR3aa: CASSRQGVNTGELFF
CDR3nt: TGTGCCAGCTCACGCCAGGGGGTTAACACCGGGGAGCTGTTTTTT

v_gene: TRBV9
d_gene: -
abundance: -
j_gene: TRBJ1-4
CDR3aa: CASSVEGGGEKLFF
CDR3nt: TGTGCCAGCAGCGTAGAAGGGGGAGGGGAAAAACTGTTTTTT